What follows are 20 T cell receptor beta chains derived from one specimen sequenced in a study of blood T cell repertoires in COVID-19 (dated by TCRdb to 2019 to 2021). Receptors were amplified or captured by the immunoSEQ multiplex PCR assay. TCRdb re-hosts the immuneACCESS table, in-frame sequences only. Its copies lack some clones; in the studies checked, an unresolved V gene accounts for under half of them, and the cause for the rest is not known. Counted in this sample were about 320,000 clones; 80% to 90% of them appeared once. Around 4.6% of the sample is in the top ten clones. The source material was PBMCs or T cells enriched from blood (not recorded which). The receptors come from a man aged 30 to 39 who had recovered from COVID-19.

This rearrangement joins TRBV18 to TRBJ1-1; TRBD1 matches 7 bases. CDR1 and CDR2 (germline): KGHSH, LQKENI. There are 14 residues in the CDR3. V gave up 4 bases and J gave up 4 bases; unmatched junction bases: 6. The CDR3 sequence: CASSLPGGSTEAFF. In DNA form, the CDR3 reads TGTGCCAGCTCACTTCCAGGGGGGAGCACTGAAGCTTTCTTT.

This clone was found a few times. The gene calls are TRBV30 and TRBJ1-5; 10 positions match TRBD1. V was clipped by 1 base and J by 5 bases; unmatched bases: 2. From germline, CDR1 is GTSNPN and CDR2 SVGIG (reference sequence). The CDR3 loop spans 14 amino acids. The CDR3 sequence is CAWSAGQGDQPQHF. The DNA of the CDR3 is TGTGCCTGGAGTGCAGGACAGGGGGATCAGCCCCAGCATTTT.

The chain links TRBV7-2 to TRBJ2-1, with 8 bases aligning to TRBD2. Germline lookup yields CDR1 SGHTA and CDR2 FQGNSA. This CDR3 comprises 14 residues. Trimming at V came to 5 bases and at J to 3 bases, leaving 3 bases not matched to a gene. DNA of the CDR3: TGTGCCAGCAGCCTCGGGACTAGCTACAATGAGCAGTTCTTC. This translates into CASSLGTSYNEQFF.

The CDR3 bases are TGCGCCAGCAGCACTCAGGGGTCAGATACGCAGTATTTT. Its protein is CASSTQGSDTQYF. The V gene is TRBV5-1, the J gene TRBJ2-3; TRBD1 might be the D (6 bases). V lost 4 bases and J 4 bases, leaving 10 bases between the germline ends. Per the germline V gene, CDR1 is SGHRS and CDR2 is YFSETQ. This CDR3 is built from 13 residues.

The chain has TRBV6-6 and TRBJ2-7; 11 positions agree with TRBD1. Germline V gene data show CDR1 as MNHNY and CDR2 as SVGAGI (reference sequence). Trimming at V came to 6 bases and at J to 0 bases, leaving 13 bases not matched to a gene. The CDR3 consists of 18 residues. The DNA for the CDR3 is TGTGCCAGCAGCCGAAGCGGGACAGGGGGTGCCAGCTCCTACGAGCAGTACTTC. The encoded protein is CASSRSGTGGASSYEQYF.

This clone has a single count. V gene TRBV19 combines with J gene TRBJ1-2; perhaps TRBD1 as D (6 bases). Germline V gene sequence: CDR1 LNHDA, CDR2 SQIVND (reference sequence). The CDR3 is 13 residues long. Trimming removed 10 bases at V and 5 bases at J, with 17 bases between. CDR3 amino acids: CATSPGRGYGYTF. CDR3 sequence (DNA): TGTGCCACCTCCCCCGGCAGGGGTTATGGCTACACCTTC.

The rearrangement links TRBV4-2 to TRBJ1-1; 12 positions agree with TRBD1. The J segment lost 0 bases and the V segment lost 4 bases, leaving 12 bases of the junction unmatched. This CDR3 has 19 residues. CDR1 and CDR2 from the germline V gene are LGHNA and YNFKEQ. CDR3 sequence (DNA): TGTGCCAGCAGCCCGTGGGACAGGGGGCTAGAAGGATTGAACACTGAAGCTTTCTTT. Its protein is CASSPWDRGLEGLNTEAFF.

The chain has TRBV30 and TRBJ2-1, with 7 bases lining up with TRBD2. The CDR3 is made up of 13 amino acids. Germline CDR1 and CDR2: GTSNPN and SVGIG (reference sequence). With V trimmed by 5 bases and J by 6 bases, 7 bases remained unmatched. CDR3 loop: CAWDPGGFNEQFF. The CDR3 coding sequence is TGTGCCTGGGACCCGGGGGGATTCAATGAGCAGTTCTTC.

The rearrangement joins TRBV7-6 to TRBJ2-7; TRBD2 matches at 10 bases. Germline trimming cut 10 bases from V and 7 bases from J; bases unmatched to any gene: 13. There are 14 residues in the CDR3. Germline V gene lookup returns CDR1 SGHVS and CDR2 FNYEAQ. CDR3 amino acids: CATQRRASGGEQYF. CDR3 coding DNA: TGTGCCACCCAAAGGCGGGCTAGCGGGGGAGAGCAGTACTTC.

This chain links TRBV6-1 with TRBJ1-5; 7 bases match TRBD1. The length of the CDR3 is 16 residues. The germline V gene encodes CDR1 MNHNS and CDR2 SASEGT. V lost 0 bases and J lost 6; bases outside the gene matches: 8. CDR3 loop: CASSEALVGGFQPQHF. DNA of the CDR3: TGTGCCAGCAGTGAAGCGCTCGTAGGGGGCTTTCAGCCCCAGCATTTT.

The chain has TRBV28 and TRBJ2-7; 10 nucleotides align to TRBD1. This CDR3 contains 15 residues. With V trimmed by 5 bases and J by 3 bases, 7 bases remained unmatched. Germline V gives CDR1 MDHEN, CDR2 SYDVKM. CDR3 protein: CASSPRTGGFYEQYF. The CDR3 nucleotides are TGTGCCAGCAGTCCCCGGACAGGGGGGTTCTACGAGCAGTACTTC.

The chain links TRBV30 to TRBJ2-3; 7 bases are a match to TRBD1. This CDR3 spans 16 amino acids. The germline V gene encodes CDR1 GTSNPN and CDR2 SVGIG (reference sequence). Trimming removed 1 base from V and 2 bases from J; junction bases left unmatched: 9. This CDR3 is CAWSDGRQGYTDTQYF. The CDR3 DNA reads as TGTGCCTGGAGTGATGGGCGACAGGGCTACACAGATACGCAGTATTTT.

The V call is TRBV29-1, the J call TRBJ1-1, with 7 bases identical to TRBD1. CDR1 is SQVTM, CDR2 ANQGSEA, per germline. The CDR3 has 14 amino acids. V lost 5 bases and J lost 5; bases outside the gene matches: 11. CDR3 region: CSVTTHPGGTEAFF. CDR3 sequence (DNA): TGCAGCGTTACTACACATCCAGGGGGAACTGAAGCTTTCTTT.

This chain connects TRBV5-6 to TRBJ1-1; D not resolved. V shed 0 bases and J shed 1 base, with 16 bases lying between them. Germline CDR1 reads SGHDT; CDR2 reads YYEEEE. This CDR3 is 17 amino acids long. CDR3 coding DNA: TGTGCCAGCAGCTTGGCCGTCGGTTCCCACTCGAACACTGAAGCTTTCTTT. As protein: CASSLAVGSHSNTEAFF.

The chain carries TRBV4-2 and TRBJ1-1, with 7 positions matching TRBD1. This CDR3 is built from 15 residues. Germline-derived CDR1 and CDR2 are LGHNA and YNFKEQ. Trimming cost V 4 bases and J 1 base; bases outside gene matches: 6. The CDR3 nucleotides read TGTGCCAGCAGCCGTCACAGGGGCGAGAACACTGAAGCTTTCTTT. It codes for CASSRHRGENTEAFF.

This chain uses TRBV20-1 with TRBJ1-2; TRBD1 matches 10 bases. Germline V gene data show CDR1 as DFQATT and CDR2 as SNEGSKA (reference sequence). The CDR3 is 16 residues long. V lost 3 bases and J lost 2; bases outside the gene matches: 9. The CDR3 region has the DNA TGCAGTGCTAGTGGGGGACAGGGGTCTGGAAACTATGGCTACACCTTC. This codes for CSASGGQGSGNYGYTF.

The chain joins TRBV7-2 to TRBJ1-4; 7 nucleotides agree with TRBD1. Germline CDR1 SGHTA, CDR2 FQGNSA. The CDR3 extends over 15 amino acids. V lost 3 bases and J lost 8; bases outside the gene matches: 9. The CDR3 coding sequence is TGTGCCAGCAGCTTCCTAGGACAGGTTTACGAAAAACTGTTTTTT. Its protein is CASSFLGQVYEKLFF. The full variable domain, rest sourced from reference TRBV7-2 and TRBJ1-4, is GAGVSQSPSNKVTEKGKDVELRCDPISGHTALYWYRQSLGQGLEFLIYFQGNSAPDKSGLPSDRFSAERTGGSVSTLTIQRTQQEDSAVYLCASSFLGQVYEKLFFGSGTQLSVL.

The chain joins TRBV19 to TRBJ1-2; D not resolved. Trimming took 9 bases from V and 5 from J, leaving 22 bases between them. The length of the CDR3 is 15 residues. The V gene's germline CDR1 is LNHDA and CDR2 SQIVND (reference sequence). CDR3 sequence: CARSRKSREEYGYTF. CDR3 bases: TGTGCCAGATCCCGTAAGTCCCGAGAAGAGTATGGCTACACCTTC.

V gene TRBV5-1 combines with J gene TRBJ2-4; 9 bases are a match to TRBD2. The CDR3 runs to 15 residues. Germline V gene sequence: CDR1 SGHRS, CDR2 YFSETQ. With V trimmed by 6 bases and J by 7 bases, 11 bases remained unmatched. In DNA, the CDR3 is TGCGCCAGCACCCCGGCACCTAGCGGGACCAACATTCAGTACTTC. Its translation is CASTPAPSGTNIQYF.

The chain carries TRBV4-1 and TRBJ2-7, with D maybe TRBD1 (7 bases). This CDR3 is built from 15 residues. CDR1 is MGHRA, CDR2 YSYEKL, per germline. V shed 1 base and J shed 2 bases, with 12 bases lying between them. The CDR3 is CASSQGPGGTYEQYF. The DNA for the CDR3 is TGCGCCAGCAGCCAAGGACCAGGGGGGACCTACGAGCAGTACTTC.